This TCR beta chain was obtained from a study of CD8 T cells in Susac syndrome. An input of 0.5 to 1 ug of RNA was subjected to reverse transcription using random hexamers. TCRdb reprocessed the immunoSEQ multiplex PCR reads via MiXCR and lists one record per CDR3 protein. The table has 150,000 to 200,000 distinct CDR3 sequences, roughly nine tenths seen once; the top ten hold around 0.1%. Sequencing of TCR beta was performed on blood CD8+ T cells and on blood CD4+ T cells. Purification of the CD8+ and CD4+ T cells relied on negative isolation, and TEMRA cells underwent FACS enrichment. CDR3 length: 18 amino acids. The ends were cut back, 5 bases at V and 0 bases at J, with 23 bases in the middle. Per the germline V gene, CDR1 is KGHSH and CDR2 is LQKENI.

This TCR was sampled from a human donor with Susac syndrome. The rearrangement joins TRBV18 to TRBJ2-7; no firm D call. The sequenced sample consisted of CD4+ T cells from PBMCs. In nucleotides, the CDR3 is TGTGCCAGCTCATTTTCCCAAGGGATAGGAGTTAGCTCCTACGAGCAGTACTTC. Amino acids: CASSFSQGIGVSSYEQYF.